Below, 13 T cell receptor beta chains from the same sample are listed, as sequenced in a study of radiotherapy plus CTLA-4 blockade in lung cancer. Some clones are missing from TCRdb's copy, which holds only in-frame ones; the method was immunoSEQ multiplex PCR. The sample includes tens of thousands of clones, more than 70% of them seen just once. This specimen consisted of peripheral blood, obtained from a patient treated with radiotherapy plus ipilimumab. These receptors were taken from a human donor with non-small cell lung cancer whose response to radiotherapy plus ipilimumab could not be evaluated.

The chain joins TRBV11-3 to TRBJ2-1; TRBD2 agrees at 16 bases. In germline, CDR1 is SGHNT, CDR2 YENEEA. The CDR3 is 17 residues long. The V and J ends lost 2 bases and 4 bases, in that order; junction bases with no gene match: 2. The CDR3 nucleotides are TGTGCCAGCAGCTTAAGGGGACTAGCGGGAGGGTACAATGAGCAGTTCTTC. Protein sequence: CASSLRGLAGGYNEQFF.

The rearrangement links TRBV15 to TRBJ1-2, with TRBD1 matching over 7 bases. Losses at the gene ends were 3 bases for V and 4 bases for J; bases not matched to a gene: 2. This CDR3 comprises 13 residues. The germline V gene encodes CDR1 LNHNV and CDR2 YYDKDF (reference sequence). The CDR3 loop reads CATSRDRFYGYTF. In DNA form, the CDR3 reads TGTGCCACCAGCAGGGACAGGTTCTATGGCTACACCTTC.

This clone showed up just once. The chain recombines TRBV4-1 with TRBJ1-3; D gene uncertain. Germline V gives CDR1 MGHRA, CDR2 YSYEKL. This CDR3 has 16 amino acids. V shed 0 bases and J shed 2 bases, with 11 bases lying between them. In nucleotides, the CDR3 is TGCGCCAGCAGCCAAGATTGGGAGAGAACTGGAAACACCATATATTTT. As protein: CASSQDWERTGNTIYF.

The chain carries TRBV7-2 and TRBJ1-5; a weak D match, TRBD1 (5 bases). The V end was cut by 1 base, the J end by 4 bases, with 8 bases between. Per the germline V gene, CDR1 is SGHTA and CDR2 is FQGNSA. This CDR3 has 14 amino acids. The CDR3 region has the DNA TGTGCCAGCAGCTTAGGACAGAGTAATCAGCCCCAGCATTTT. It encodes CASSLGQSNQPQHF.

The chain has TRBV6-5 and TRBJ2-5; weak D call: TRBD1 (6 bases). The J call may be incorrect, as the DNA end agrees better with TRBJ2-7. CDR3 length: 14 amino acids. Germline V gives CDR1 MNHEY, CDR2 SVGAGI. This CDR3 is CASSYSFTGYEQYF. Written as DNA, the CDR3 is TGTGCCAGCAGTTACTCGTTCACAGGGTACGAGCAGTACTTC.

In its sample, this clone was seen once. The chain recombines TRBV6-1 with TRBJ1-5; D is undetermined. Germline V gene data show CDR1 as MNHNS and CDR2 as SASEGT. CDR3 length: 13 residues. The ends were cut back, 1 base at V and 7 bases at J, with 8 bases in the middle. This CDR3 reads CASSEVNSQPQHF. The CDR3 nucleotides are TGTGCCAGCAGTGAAGTAAATTCCCAGCCCCAGCATTTT.

The rearrangement uses TRBV5-4 and TRBJ1-4; D is unresolved. V was clipped by 1 base and J by 0 bases, with 4 bases between them. The CDR3 runs to 14 residues. The germline gives CDR1 SGHNT, CDR2 YYREEE (reference sequence). The CDR3 DNA follows: TGTGCCAGCAGCTTGTCCGCAACTAATGAAAAACTGTTTTTT. Its translation: CASSLSATNEKLFF.

The chain links TRBV5-1 to TRBJ2-3; 7 positions match TRBD2. Losses at the gene ends were 0 bases for V and 5 bases for J; bases not matched to a gene: 3. The CDR3 is 14 amino acids. Germline V gene sequence: CDR1 SGHRS, CDR2 YFSETQ. CDR3 region: CASSLEGRGDTQYF. In nucleotides, the CDR3 is TGCGCCAGCAGCTTGGAGGGGAGGGGAGATACGCAGTATTTT.

The chain employs TRBV6-1 and TRBJ1-2; D unresolved. Trimming cost V 2 bases and J 3 bases, with 10 bases left between them. Germline CDR1 and CDR2: MNHNS and SASEGT. This CDR3 comprises 14 residues. This chain's CDR3 is CASSETQRDYGYTF. Here the CDR3 DNA reads TGTGCCAGCAGTGAAACACAGCGGGACTATGGCTACACCTTC.

This clone was seen a handful of times. The rearrangement uses TRBV11-2 and TRBJ2-1; weak D call: TRBD1 (6 bases). Trimming cost V 5 bases and J 2 bases, with 13 bases left between them. The germline CDR1 and CDR2 sequences are SGHAT and FQNNGV. The CDR3 contains 15 residues. The CDR3 loop reads CASSPISGAYNEQFF. CDR3 DNA: TGTGCCAGCAGCCCTATCTCAGGGGCCTACAATGAGCAGTTCTTC.

The J gene is TRBJ2-7, the V gene TRBV7-2, with 10 positions matching TRBD2. This CDR3 has 17 amino acids. The trim removed 5 bases at V and 2 bases at J, leaving 12 bases unmatched. Germline CDR1 and CDR2: SGHTA and FQGNSA. The CDR3 DNA is TGTGCCAGCAGCCGGTCCCCTAGCGGGAGTGGCGCCTACGAGCAGTACTTC. Amino acid sequence: CASSRSPSGSGAYEQYF.

The V gene is TRBV11-2, the J gene TRBJ2-5, with D tentatively TRBD1 (5 bases). CDR1 and CDR2 from the germline V gene are SGHAT and FQNNGV. Trimming took 2 bases from V and 2 from J, leaving 9 bases between them. This CDR3 is 14 amino acids long. CDR3 nucleotide sequence: TGTGCCAGCAGCTTACAGGGTGTGCAAGAGACCCAGTACTTC. Residues: CASSLQGVQETQYF.

This chain connects TRBV28 to TRBJ2-7, with 7 bases that match TRBD1. With V trimmed by 6 bases and J by 3 bases, 8 bases remained unmatched. Germline loops: CDR1 MDHEN, CDR2 SYDVKM. This CDR3 spans 14 amino acids. This CDR3 is CASSVQGSLYEQYF. The CDR3 DNA sequence: TGTGCCAGCAGCGTACAGGGGTCTCTCTACGAGCAGTACTTC.